What follows are 23 T cell receptor beta chains derived from one specimen sequenced in a study of cytotoxic CD8 clonotypes in ibrutinib-treated CLL. Sequenced by immunoSEQ multiplex PCR; TCRdb stores in-frame clones only, minus some. Altogether fewer than 25,000 clones are present, 75% being singletons, with the ten largest covering roughly 7.6%. This material consisted of PBMCs, taken before ibrutinib treatment. Receptors were obtained from a human donor with chronic lymphocytic leukemia.

The V and J genes are TRBV4-3 and TRBJ2-3; 7 positions match TRBD2. The ends lost 3 bases at V and 0 bases at J; junction bases unmatched: 9. Germline CDR1 is LGHNA and CDR2 is YSLEER. The CDR3 covers 17 residues. CDR3 residues: CASSQEPSGTSTDTQYF. The DNA of the CDR3 is TGCGCCAGCAGCCAGGAACCTAGCGGTACTAGCACAGATACGCAGTATTTT.

The genes are TRBV10-3 and TRBJ1-4; D is perhaps TRBD1 (5 bases). CDR1 ENHRY and CDR2 SYGVKD come from the germline V gene. The CDR3 sequence is 13 residues long. Trimming stripped 9 bases from V and 8 bases from J, with 16 bases between. CDR3 protein: CAMGTGGLEKLFF. The CDR3 region has the DNA TGTGCCATGGGTACGGGGGGGTTGGAAAAACTGTTTTTT.

This clone came up a few times. CDR3 region: CASSSRPGQGNYGYTF. CDR3 DNA: TGTGCCAGCAGTTCACGGCCGGGACAGGGAAACTATGGCTACACCTTC. The chain links TRBV6-5 to TRBJ1-2; 9 bases align to TRBD1. The trim removed 4 bases at V and 2 bases at J, leaving 8 bases unmatched. The CDR3 consists of 16 residues. CDR1 and CDR2 from the germline V gene are MNHEY and SVGAGI.

The chain combines TRBV4-3 with TRBJ2-7; 8 bases align to TRBD1. The CDR3 has 15 residues. Losses at the gene ends were 0 bases for V and 0 bases for J; bases not matched to a gene: 1. CDR1 is LGHNA, CDR2 YSLEER, per germline. The chain's CDR3 is CASSQEGQVSYEQYF. The CDR3 DNA is TGCGCCAGCAGCCAAGAGGGACAGGTCTCCTACGAGCAGTACTTC.

Here the CDR3 reads CASRALRNEQFF. DNA of the CDR3: TGTGCCAGCAGGGCCCTGAGGAATGAGCAGTTCTTC. The rearrangement links TRBV2 to TRBJ2-1; unclear D gene. Trimming shortened V by 6 bases and J by 7 bases, and 10 bases separated the two germline ends. Looked up from germline, CDR1 is SNHLY and CDR2 is FYNNEI. The CDR3 covers 12 residues.

This clone was counted once. The gene calls are TRBV12-5 and TRBJ2-1; D gene uncertain. CDR3 length: 18 amino acids. V shed 1 base and J shed 0 bases, with 16 bases lying between them. Germline CDR1 LGHNT, CDR2 FRNRAP. The CDR3 DNA sequence: TGTGCTAGTGGTTTGGGTTTCCTTTCATACCACTCCTACAATGAGCAGTTCTTC. It is translated as CASGLGFLSYHSYNEQFF. Using reference TRBV12-5 and TRBJ2-1 for the parts outside the CDR3, the full variable domain is DARVTQTPRHKVTEMGQEVTMRCQPILGHNTVFWYRQTMMQGLELLAYFRNRAPLDDSGMPKDRFSAEMPDATLATLKIQPSEPRDSAVYFCASGLGFLSYHSYNEQFFGPGTRLTVL.

The chain has TRBV7-2 and TRBJ1-2, with D hard to call. Germline V gene lookup returns CDR1 SGHTA and CDR2 FQGNSA. This CDR3 contains 13 residues. Trimming left V 5 bases short and J 5 bases short, with 12 bases between. The DNA for the CDR3 is TGTGCCAGCAGCCCAATGTGGAGATATGGCTACACCTTC. It translates to CASSPMWRYGYTF.

V usage is TRBV9 and J usage is TRBJ2-7, with 9 bases fitting TRBD1. CDR3 length equals 16 residues. V was clipped by 3 bases and J by 0 bases; unmatched bases: 7. The germline gives CDR1 SGDLS, CDR2 YYNGEE. The CDR3 loop reads CASSEGTGGFSYEQYF. DNA for the CDR3: TGTGCCAGCAGCGAGGGAACAGGGGGCTTCTCCTACGAGCAGTACTTC.

This clone was found once. The V gene is TRBV4-2, the J gene TRBJ2-1; 8 bases map to TRBD2. The germline V gene encodes CDR1 LGHNA and CDR2 YNFKEQ. V lost 2 bases, J lost 3 bases, and 6 bases stayed unmatched. CDR3 length: 16 amino acids. CDR3 in amino acids: CASSQISGDSYNEQFF. CDR3 in DNA: TGTGCCAGCAGCCAAATTAGCGGGGATAGCTACAATGAGCAGTTCTTC.

J is TRBJ2-7 and V is TRBV2; a possible D gene is TRBD2 (6 bases). V was cut by 10 bases and J by 3 bases, with 10 bases left in between. The germline CDR1 and CDR2 sequences are SNHLY and FYNNEI. CDR3 length equals 11 residues. DNA of the CDR3: TGTGCCACCGGGGACTTCTACGAGCAGTACTTC. As protein: CATGDFYEQYF.

The rearrangement joins TRBV9 to TRBJ2-2, with TRBD1 identical over 12 bases. Unmatched junction bases numbered 8, after V lost 3 bases and J lost 2 bases. This CDR3 region has 18 residues. CDR1 SGDLS and CDR2 YYNGEE come from the germline V gene. Here the CDR3 DNA reads TGTGCCAGCAGCGCTCCGGGACAGGGGGCGTTAAACACCGGGGAGCTGTTTTTT. Amino acid sequence: CASSAPGQGALNTGELFF.

The gene calls are TRBV11-2 and TRBJ1-1; D not resolved. V lost 5 bases to trimming and J lost 0 bases, with 10 bases between them. The CDR3 covers 14 residues. The germline V gene encodes CDR1 SGHAT and CDR2 FQNNGV. The DNA of the CDR3 is TGTGCCAGCAGCCCACCAATGTTGAACACTGAAGCTTTCTTT. Its translation: CASSPPMLNTEAFF. Combining the CDR3 with reference TRBV11-2 and TRBJ1-1 gives the whole variable domain EAGVAQSPRYKIIEKRQSVAFWCNPISGHATLYWYQQILGQGPKLLIQFQNNGVVDDSQLPKDRFSAERLKGVDSTLKIQPAKLEDSAVYLCASSPPMLNTEAFFGQGTRLTVV.

The V and J genes are TRBV2 and TRBJ2-7; a possible D gene is TRBD2 (5 bases). The germline V gene has CDR1 SNHLY and CDR2 FYNNEI. V was clipped by 3 bases and J by 2 bases, with 11 bases between them. The CDR3 contains 14 residues. The CDR3 nucleotides are TGTGCCAGCAGTGATTGGACTGATACCTACGAGCAGTACTTC. Amino acids: CASSDWTDTYEQYF.

The CDR3 nucleotides read TGTGCCAGCAGTTACCTCCCCGGTTCCTACGAGCAGTACTTC. Translated, it gives CASSYLPGSYEQYF. The chain carries TRBV6-5 and TRBJ2-7; the D is unclear. Germline CDR1 reads MNHEY; CDR2 reads SVGAGI. The CDR3 spans 14 residues. V gave up 2 bases and J gave up 1 base, with 9 bases separating them.

This rearrangement joins TRBV5-1 to TRBJ2-1; D perhaps matches TRBD2 (5 bases). The V end lost 1 base, the J end lost 9 bases, and 20 bases lay between the germline ends. Germline V gene lookup returns CDR1 SGHRS and CDR2 YFSETQ. The CDR3 has 16 residues. In nucleotides, the CDR3 is TGCGCCAGCAGCTTGACCGAAAACAGAGGGTGGAGTGAGCAGTTCTTC. Its translation: CASSLTENRGWSEQFF.

V usage is TRBV6-1 and J usage is TRBJ2-7; no reliable D call. V lost 2 bases and J lost 6, with 11 bases in between. Germline CDR1 and CDR2: MNHNS and SASEGT. There are 13 residues in the CDR3. CDR3 amino acids: CASSETRRGEQYF. CDR3 sequence (DNA): TGTGCCAGCAGTGAAACAAGGCGCGGCGAGCAGTACTTC.

The genes are TRBV29-1 and TRBJ2-3, with a weak D call TRBD1 (6 bases). Trimming took 3 bases from V and 2 from J, leaving 9 bases between them. The CDR3 runs to 13 residues. From germline, CDR1 is SQVTM and CDR2 ANQGSEA. For the CDR3, the DNA is TGCAGCGTTGAGGTGGGGGCCACAGATACGCAGTATTTT. It translates to CSVEVGATDTQYF.

The rearrangement joins TRBV11-2 to TRBJ2-1; 11 positions agree with TRBD2. Germline-derived CDR1 and CDR2 are SGHAT and FQNNGV. V gave up 2 bases and J gave up 12 bases; unmatched junction bases: 6. The CDR3 has 14 amino acids. In nucleotides, the CDR3 is TGTGCCAGCAGCTTAAGGACTAGCGGGCGGATGCAGTTCTTC. Residues: CASSLRTSGRMQFF.

The chain couples TRBV27 to TRBJ2-6; 9 nucleotides align to TRBD1. The CDR3 has 17 residues. Germline trimming cut 8 bases from V and 0 bases from J; bases unmatched to any gene: 8. From germline, CDR1 is MNHEY and CDR2 SMNVEV (reference sequence). The CDR3 loop reads CASATGQGYSGANVLTF. The DNA of the CDR3 is TGTGCCAGCGCGACGGGACAGGGATACTCTGGGGCCAACGTCCTGACTTTC. The variable domain in full, completed from reference TRBV27 and TRBJ2-6, reads EAQVTQNPRYLITVTGKKLTVTCSQNMNHEYMSWYRQDPGLGLRQIYYSMNVEVTDKGDVPEGYKVSRKEKRNFPLILESPSPNQTSLYFCASATGQGYSGANVLTFGAGSRLTVL.

This chain uses TRBV7-3 with TRBJ2-1; the D gene is possibly TRBD2 (6 bases). The germline V gene encodes CDR1 SGHTA and CDR2 FQGTGA. This CDR3 has 15 residues. Trimming cost V 2 bases and J 4 bases, with 12 bases left between them. The CDR3 here is CASSLLSGPYNEQFF. The CDR3 nucleotides are TGTGCCAGCAGCTTACTCAGCGGGCCATACAATGAGCAGTTCTTC.

The chain combines TRBV7-3 with TRBJ1-1; a weak D match, TRBD1 (5 bases). Germline assignment: CDR1 SGHTA and CDR2 FQGTGA. The CDR3 runs 14 residues. V was cut by 2 bases and J by 4 bases, with 11 bases left in between. The CDR3 loop is CASSLGHSSTEAFF. DNA for the CDR3: TGTGCCAGCAGCTTAGGACACTCAAGCACTGAAGCTTTCTTT.

In this sample, this clone turned up a few times. V gene TRBV5-1 combines with J gene TRBJ2-1; 9 bases match TRBD1. Germline V gene data show CDR1 as SGHRS and CDR2 as YFSETQ. The CDR3 length is 15 residues. The V gene end was trimmed by 4 bases and the J gene end by 8 bases; junction bases not matched to a gene: 10. The CDR3 reads CASSLGTGTPHEQFF. The DNA for the CDR3 is TGCGCCAGCAGCCTAGGGACAGGGACCCCCCATGAGCAGTTCTTC.

This clone has only a few counts. The CDR3 protein is CASSLGAVNTEAFF. The CDR3 DNA reads TGTGCCAGCAGCTTGGGGGCGGTGAACACTGAAGCTTTCTTT. The gene calls are TRBV5-6 and TRBJ1-1, with D hard to call. This CDR3 spans 14 amino acids. CDR1 and CDR2 from the germline V gene are SGHDT and YYEEEE. The V gene lost 0 bases and the J gene lost 0 bases, with 6 bases spanning the gap.